This T cell receptor (beta chain) comes out of a study of metastatic and nonmetastatic thyroid tumors. Study at large: For malignant and benign thyroid patients, tumor or nodule tissue and blood were the sources whose repertoires were compared. Study-wide results and caveats: The reported finding was significantly higher TCR beta diversity in malignant thyroid tumors relative to benign nodules, in blood and tumor.

Sample share makes this clone medium-sized. What it binds is not known. No patient had received any treatment before thyroid surgery. Source study methods: A distant-metastasis classifier for papillary thyroid cancer was built using CDR3 differences across clinicopathological groups. MiXCR was used by TCRdb to re-call the PCR reads. None of the V and J calls come from the authors' own analysis; TCRdb made them. Of 22,000 or so clones in the sample, around a sixth were seen once. Sequencing was performed on blood. The source is a female donor with papillary thyroid cancer or a benign thyroid nodule (not recorded which). Some clones in this sample may be carry-over from other donors' samples.

The CDR3 loop reads CSASPQGAINYGYTF. Written as DNA, the CDR3 is TGCAGTGCTAGCCCACAGGGGGCCATTAACTATGGCTACACCTTC. This sequence joins TRBV20-1 and TRBJ1-2, with 9 bases lining up with TRBD1. Trimming took 3 bases from V and 1 from J; bases not matched to a gene: 6. Germline CDR1 reads DFQATT; CDR2 reads SNEGSKA (reference sequence). CDR3 length equals 15 residues.